This TCR beta chain was found in a study of OX40 agonist ivuxolimab in advanced cancers. The table came from immunoSEQ multiplex PCR; TCRdb's copy has only in-frame clones and leaves some out. Here the sample spans about 52,000 clones, over 70% being singletons. In the case of this clone: What it recognizes is unknown.

Germline lookup yields CDR1 SGHVS and CDR2 FNYEAQ. V lost 3 bases to trimming and J lost 3 bases; unmatched junction nucleotides: 11. CDR3 length: 17 amino acids. Study observations and caveats: Among some nonresponders, normalized T-cell clonal expansion was also low. In CD8+ T cells, expanded clones were on average more numerous than in CD4+.

This receptor was obtained from an adult with an advanced solid tumor such as melanoma, head and neck, liver or kidney cancer. The chain employs TRBV7-6 and TRBJ2-1, with 7 bases fitting TRBD2. The input for sequencing was CD4+ or CD8+ T cells sorted from blood, taken in a trial of the OX40 agonist ivuxolimab. Written as DNA, the CDR3 is TGTGCCAGCAGCTTGGAAACTACGGGAGGCATCTACAATGAGCAGTTCTTC. Protein product: CASSLETTGGIYNEQFF.